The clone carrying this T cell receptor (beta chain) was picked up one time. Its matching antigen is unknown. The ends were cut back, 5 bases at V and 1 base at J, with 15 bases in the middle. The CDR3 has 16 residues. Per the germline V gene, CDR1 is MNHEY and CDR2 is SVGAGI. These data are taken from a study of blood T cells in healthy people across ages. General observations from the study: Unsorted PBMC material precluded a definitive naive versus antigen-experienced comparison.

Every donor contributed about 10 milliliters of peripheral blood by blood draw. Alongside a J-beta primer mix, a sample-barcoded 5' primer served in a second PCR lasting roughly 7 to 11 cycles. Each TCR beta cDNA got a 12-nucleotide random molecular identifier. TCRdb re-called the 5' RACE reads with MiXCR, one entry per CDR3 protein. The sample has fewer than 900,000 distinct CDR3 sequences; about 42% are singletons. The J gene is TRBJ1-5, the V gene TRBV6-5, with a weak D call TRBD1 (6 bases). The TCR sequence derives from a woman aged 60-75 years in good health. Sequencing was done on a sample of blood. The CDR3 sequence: CASSQQGLGSNQPQHF. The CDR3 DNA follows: TGTGCCAGCAGTCAACAGGGTTTGGGAAGCAATCAGCCCCAGCATTTT.